This T cell receptor beta chain is from a study of T cells after somatic rescue of genetic block. The data were produced by immunoSEQ multiplex PCR, yet TCRdb's version contains in-frame clones alone and is incomplete. The top ten hold around 14% of the sample, which has more than 12,000 clones, more than 65% seen once. The CDR3 consists of 15 residues. Trimming stripped 6 bases from V and 4 bases from J, with 16 bases between. Germline loops: CDR1 MNHNY, CDR2 SVGAGI (reference sequence). This TCR came from a boy younger than 18. V usage is TRBV6-6 and J usage is TRBJ1-5; D possibly corresponds to TRBD1 (5 bases). The sample taken for sequencing was peripheral blood mononuclear cells (PBMCs). CDR3 in DNA: TGTGCCAGCAGGTCGTTCGGGGGGGTGAATCAGCCCCAGCATTTT. Protein sequence: CASRSFGGVNQPQHF.